This T cell receptor (beta chain) was observed in a study of cytomegalovirus exposure and HLA in healthy donors. PCR was performed using 60 Vbeta and 13 Jbeta primers. Produced via immunoSEQ multiplex PCR; TCRdb's table is partial and in-frame only. The table records around 190,000 clones, roughly 78% of them present only once. The CDR3 has 16 residues. V dropped 3 bases and J dropped 5; count of bases not matched to a gene: 12. Germline CDR1 and CDR2: MGHRA and YSYEKL. Study conclusions and caveats: Per a later analysis, 15,000 to 20,000 TCR beta sequences showed association with HLA alleles at 0.05 false discovery rate. For TCR beta chains, V- and J-gene trimming was later linked to a missense DCLRE1C variant.

In the case of this clone: What it recognizes is unknown.

Sequenced: PBMCs. V and J are TRBV4-1 and TRBJ2-7; TRBD1 matches 8 bases. The sequence came from a woman aged 25-40 years in good health and CMV-seropositive. CDR3 sequence reads: CASSQNKGQGRDEQYF. The CDR3 nucleotides are TGCGCCAGCAGCCAGAACAAAGGACAGGGCCGGGACGAGCAGTACTTC.